These T cell receptor beta chains were read from a single sample in a study of Ad26.COV2.S vaccination and SARS-CoV-2 variants. This table comes from immunoSEQ multiplex PCR, and its TCRdb copy is limited to in-frame clones, with some not included. The repertoire includes hundreds of thousands of clones, 80% to 95% of them detected once, and 12% sits in the top ten. The specimen was peripheral blood, collected in a trial of Ad26.COV2.S vaccine versus placebo. The source of these receptors is a person aged 18-60 years who received the Ad26.COV2.S COVID-19 vaccine or a placebo. CDR3s include the opening cysteine and the closing phenylalanine or tryptophan. D genes are given only for firm matches. Clone size appears in some rows only: once, few, many, or a class for an expanded clone.

cdr3_length j_call clone_size d_call v_call cdr3_nt cdr3_aa
13 TRBJ1-2 NA NA TRBV3-1/TRBV3-2 TGTGCCAGCAGCACCCGCACGGACTATGGCTACACCTTC CASSTRTDYGYTF
14 TRBJ2-2 NA TRBD1 TRBV18 TGTGCCAGCTCACCAGGACAGGCGGACGGGGAGCTGTTTTTT CASSPGQADGELFF
10 TRBJ2-7 NA NA TRBV6-1 TGTGCCAGCAGTGAGGGGGAGCAGTACTTC CASSEGEQYF
12 TRBJ2-7 NA NA TRBV21-1 TGTGCCAGCAGCAAGCTAGCTCACGAGCAGTACTTC CASSKLAHEQYF
17 TRBJ2-7 NA NA TRBV21-1 TGTGCCAGCAGCAAAATGAGGATGGCCAGCGGGAGTTACGAGCAGTACTTC CASSKMRMASGSYEQYF
13 TRBJ2-4 NA NA TRBV19 TGTGCCAGTAGCCTAGTCAGGGGGGACATTCAGTACTTC CASSLVRGDIQYF
15 TRBJ2-1 NA NA TRBV15 TGTGCCACCAGCAGAGAAGCGAGCTCCTACAATGAGCAGTTCTTC CATSREASSYNEQFF
15 TRBJ2-1 once NA TRBV5-4 TGTGCCAGCAGCTTCAGAGTAGGCCGGGTGGATGAGCAGTTCTTC CASSFRVGRVDEQFF
16 TRBJ2-1 NA TRBD2 TRBV29-1 TGCAGCGTTTTAGCGGGAGGTAGAGGCTCCTACAATGAGCAGTTCTTC CSVLAGGRGSYNEQFF
16 TRBJ2-1 NA TRBD2 TRBV5-1 TGCGCCAGCAGCTGGAATCTAGCGGGAGCTTTGAATGAGCAGTTCTTC CASSWNLAGALNEQFF
13 TRBJ1-1 NA TRBD1 TRBV4-2 TGTGCCAGCAGCCAGGGGGGACAGATTGAAGCTTTCTTT CASSQGGQIEAFF
16 TRBJ2-3 NA TRBD1 TRBV18 TGTGCCAGCTCACCCTCTTCGACAGGGGGGGCGGATACGCAGTATTTT CASSPSSTGGADTQYF
17 TRBJ2-7 few TRBD2 TRBV7-9 TGTGCCAGCAGCCCCATGCGGGCTAGCGGGAGGCACTACGAGCAGTACTTC CASSPMRASGRHYEQYF
14 TRBJ1-5 few NA TRBV6-2/TRBV6-3 TGTGCCAGCAGCCCCGGGGGGAACGGCCAGCCCCAGCATTTT CASSPGGNGQPQHF
14 TRBJ1-2 NA NA TRBV7-2 TGTGCCAGCAGCCCCCGGGCGGGGAACTATGGCTACACCTTC CASSPRAGNYGYTF
17 TRBJ2-1 NA TRBD2 TRBV4-3 TGCGCCAGCAGCCAAGACGAGACTAGCGGGAGTATGAATGAGCAGTTCTTC CASSQDETSGSMNEQFF
15 TRBJ1-3 NA TRBD1 TRBV10-3 TGTGCCATCAGTCAAAGGACAGGGGGCGGAAACACCATATATTTT CAISQRTGGGNTIYF
14 TRBJ2-7 NA TRBD1 TRBV6-5 TGTGCCAGCAGCCAAGGACAGGGCCTAAAGGGGCAGTACTTC CASSQGQGLKGQYF
16 TRBJ2-3 NA TRBD2 TRBV19 TGTGCCAGTAGTAGGGTTGGAGCGGGAGTTGCAGATACGCAGTATTTT CASSRVGAGVADTQYF
21 TRBJ1-5 NA NA TRBV2 TGTGCCAGCAGTGAAGATTGGGTCGAAGGACTCGTCCAGATTGAGGATCAGCCCCAGCATTTT CASSEDWVEGLVQIEDQPQHF
16 TRBJ2-2 NA NA TRBV19 TGTGCCAGTAGTATGAGGGACCGACCAAACACCGGGGAGCTGTTTTTT CASSMRDRPNTGELFF
14 TRBJ1-5 NA NA TRBV28 TGTGCCAGCAGTCCCTCGGGGCCCAATCAGCCCCAGCATTTT CASSPSGPNQPQHF
14 TRBJ2-7 NA NA TRBV5-4 TGTGCCAGCAGCCCCGTAGGGGGACCCTACGAGCAGTACTTC CASSPVGGPYEQYF
15 TRBJ2-1 NA TRBD2 TRBV2 TGTGCCAGCAGTCTTAGCGGACTAGGACGCAATGAGCAGTTCTTC CASSLSGLGRNEQFF
17 TRBJ2-7 NA NA TRBV4-1 TGCGCCAGCAGCCAAGAGAGAGGGCCTAGGACGTTCTACGAGCAGTACTTC CASSQERGPRTFYEQYF
16 TRBJ2-6 NA NA TRBV19 TGTGCCAGTAGTATGCTGCCTCTAAAGGGGGCCAACGTCCTGACTTTC CASSMLPLKGANVLTF
18 TRBJ2-3 NA NA TRBV11-2 TGTGCCAGCAGCGAGCCTCCGGGAGAAGGGATTCACACAGATACGCAGTATTTT CASSEPPGEGIHTDTQYF
14 TRBJ2-1 NA NA TRBV20-1 TGCAGTGCTAGTCGAAGCGGGCCCTACAATGAGCAGTTCTTC CSASRSGPYNEQFF
17 TRBJ2-3 NA NA TRBV7-6 TGTGCCAGCAGCTTAGGAGATGGCAGACCACCCTTTGATACGCAGTATTTT CASSLGDGRPPFDTQYF
14 TRBJ2-7 NA TRBD1 TRBV5-1 TGCGCCAGCAGCCTGATTCAGGGGGCCTACGAGCAGTACTTC CASSLIQGAYEQYF
18 TRBJ2-1 NA NA TRBV3-1/TRBV3-2 TGTGCCAGCAGCCAAGAGATGGTACGGACGAAAAGGTACAATGAGCAGTTCTTC CASSQEMVRTKRYNEQFF
13 TRBJ1-5 NA NA TRBV7-6 TGTGCCAGCAGCTTGGGTCCCGGGCAGCCCCAGCATTTT CASSLGPGQPQHF
14 TRBJ2-1 NA TRBD1 TRBV5-1 TGCGCCAGCAGCGGACAGGGGGCGAGCAATGAGCAGTTCTTC CASSGQGASNEQFF